One sample yielded the 11 T cell receptor beta chains listed below, sequenced in a study of blood T cell repertoires in COVID-19. Profiled with immunoSEQ multiplex PCR; TCRdb holds only in-frame clones, not every one. The data hold hundreds of thousands of clones, with under 90% observed a single time. Sequences were obtained from peripheral blood. The receptors here all came from a woman in her 30s with COVID-19, enrolled during active disease.

The chain combines TRBV24-1 with TRBJ1-5; the D is unclear. CDR1 and CDR2 (germline): KGHDR, SFDVKD. CDR3 size: 16 residues. The V gene lost 3 bases and the J gene lost 5 bases, with 16 bases spanning the gap. The CDR3 sequence is CATSDQRQARDQPQHF. The CDR3 nucleotides read TGTGCCACCAGTGATCAACGACAAGCGAGGGATCAGCCCCAGCATTTT.

The count of this clone is one. This chain joins TRBV27 and TRBJ1-1; tentative D call: TRBD1 (6 bases). The CDR3 totals 15 residues. Looked up from germline, CDR1 is MNHEY and CDR2 is SMNVEV (reference sequence). Between the trimmed V and J ends, which lost 6 bases and 2 bases, there was a span of 16 bases. The CDR3 DNA is TGTGCCAGCAGCCCCCCCCCACAGGGCAACACTGAAGCTTTCTTT. Amino acid sequence: CASSPPPQGNTEAFF.

The count of this clone is one. The chain joins TRBV4-1 to TRBJ1-1; D gene ambiguous. Germline lookup yields CDR1 MGHRA and CDR2 YSYEKL. V was trimmed by 0 bases and J by 4 bases, leaving 15 bases between them. This CDR3 comprises 16 residues. The CDR3 nucleotides read TGCGCCAGCAGCCAAGATCAGTGGGGAGGAAGCACTGAAGCTTTCTTT. It yields the protein CASSQDQWGGSTEAFF.

The rearrangement uses TRBV27 and TRBJ2-7, with D perhaps TRBD1 (6 bases). Germline V CDR1 and CDR2: MNHEY, SMNVEV (reference sequence). This CDR3 spans 15 amino acids. Trimming took off 5 bases at V and 0 bases at J, with 14 bases between the two ends. Here the CDR3 reads CASSAKQGYSYEQYF. CDR3 sequence (DNA): TGTGCCAGCAGTGCCAAACAGGGATACTCCTACGAGCAGTACTTC.

The chain recombines TRBV7-2 with TRBJ1-1; 11 bases fit TRBD1. Trimming cost V 2 bases and J 5 bases; bases outside gene matches: 13. The CDR3 has 18 amino acids. CDR1 is SGHTA, CDR2 FQGNSA, per germline. DNA of the CDR3: TGTGCCAGCAGCTTAAGGGGTTACGGACAGGGGGCTAAGACTGAAGCTTTCTTT. It translates to CASSLRGYGQGAKTEAFF.

The V gene is TRBV30, the J gene TRBJ1-4; the D gene is possibly TRBD1 (5 bases). V lost 3 bases and J lost 10, with 21 bases in between. CDR1 and CDR2 from the germline V gene are GTSNPN and SVGIG (reference sequence). The CDR3 is made up of 15 amino acids. The CDR3 loop reads CAWRLSPGGSGKLFF. Here the CDR3 DNA reads TGTGCCTGGAGACTATCCCCGGGGGGGTCCGGAAAACTGTTTTTT. The variable domain in full, with the rest retrieved from reference TRBV30 and TRBJ1-4, is SQTIHQWPATLVQPVGSPLSLECTVEGTSNPNLYWYRQAAGRGLQLLFYSVGIGQISSEVPQNLSASRPQDRQFILSSKKLLLSDSGFYLCAWRLSPGGSGKLFFGSGTQLSVL.

This chain connects TRBV24-1 to TRBJ1-4; 11 bases agree with TRBD1. V gave up 3 bases and J gave up 6 bases; unmatched junction bases: 2. The CDR3 totals 15 residues. Germline-derived CDR1 and CDR2 are KGHDR and SFDVKD. In DNA, the CDR3 is TGTGCCACCAGTGATGCGGGACAGGGGGATGAAAAACTGTTTTTT. It codes for CATSDAGQGDEKLFF.

DNA for the CDR3: TGTGCCAGCAGCGTACTAATGCTGGGATTGGAGGCGGACGGCTACACCTTC. The encoded protein is CASSVLMLGLEADGYTF. The chain is built from TRBV9 and TRBJ1-2; D remains unclear. Trimming cost V 1 base and J 8 bases, with 24 bases left between them. This CDR3 spans 17 amino acids. Germline V gives CDR1 SGDLS, CDR2 YYNGEE.

For this clone: Other DNA sequences in the same sample also yield this CDR3. The J gene is TRBJ1-1, the V gene TRBV5-4, with unresolved D. This CDR3 is built from 13 residues. Per the germline V gene, CDR1 is SGHNT and CDR2 is YYREEE (reference sequence). Trimming shortened V by 1 base and J by 2 bases, and 6 bases separated the two germline ends. The DNA for the CDR3 is TGTGCCAGCAGCTTGACGGGAAACACTGAAGCTTTCTTT. Translated, it gives CASSLTGNTEAFF.

This rearrangement joins TRBV5-1 to TRBJ1-2; D call uncertain. V was clipped by 1 base and J by 3 bases, with 10 bases between them. CDR1 and CDR2 from the germline V gene are SGHRS and YFSETQ. This CDR3 is built from 14 residues. CDR3 coding DNA: TGCGCCAGCAGCTTGTTTCCGGCGGACTATGGCTACACCTTC. Its translation: CASSLFPADYGYTF.

The chain carries TRBV4-1 and TRBJ2-7, with 7 bases lining up with TRBD1. The CDR3 has 14 amino acids. Germline-derived CDR1 and CDR2 are MGHRA and YSYEKL. The V segment lost 2 bases and the J segment 2 bases; nucleotides outside the gene matches: 3. CDR3 in amino acids: CASSQPDRAYEQYF. The CDR3 DNA is TGCGCCAGCAGCCAACCCGACAGGGCCTACGAGCAGTACTTC.